This TCR beta chain was sequenced during a study of cytomegalovirus exposure and HLA in healthy donors (dated by TCRdb to about 2017). Some background on the complete study: According to an earlier analysis of around 600 of the donors, about 179 million T cells yielded roughly 110 million unique TCR beta sequences and 276 Gb of sequence data. An early release covering approximately 600 HLA-typed donors comprised about 290 gigabases of sequencing data and approximately 80 million unique TCR sequences. Among the roughly 400 genotyped donors, more than 70% belonged to the genetic ancestry cluster associated with self-reported Caucasian donors. The study aimed to test whether signatures of past pathogen exposure could be identified by cataloging public T cell receptors. The T cell repertoires of roughly 660 subjects were profiled by immunosequencing and related to cytomegalovirus serostatus. Along with the roughly 610-subject first cohort, a separate validation cohort of approximately 110 different subjects was used. The study combined high-throughput TCR immunosequencing, statistical association of individual TCRs with disease status, and machine learning to predict cytomegalovirus infection status. A later analysis re-analyzed previously published TCR beta repertoires from approximately 700 donors and added high-resolution HLA genotyping to study TCR occurrence patterns. The later analysis used no new phenotypic data to find candidate immune exposures, relying instead on TCR beta sequences and their occurrence across donors. An earlier analysis of about 600 of the donors used high-throughput TCR beta sequencing to judge whether each TCR beta V gene segment behaved as functional or pseudogenic. Donor age, sex, ethnicity and CMV serostatus were collected together with the repertoire data. Genome-wide SNP genotypes for about 60% of the 666 donors were used in a later genetic analysis, which treated that subset as a discovery cohort. All discovery cohort repertoires had been generated using a single sequencing platform. Class I and class II HLA loci were covered by the typing at four-digit resolution. The number of typed donors differed by locus: about 620-640 for A, B, C, DRB1 and DQB1; 522 for DQA1; 606 for DPA1; and 400 to 480 for DPB1. Five DR-DQ haplotypes were handled as single units for association and clustering because linkage in the cohort was strong. On average, around 240,000 unique TCR beta nucleotide sequences were sequenced per donor among a few hundred genotyped donors of the cohort, with about 19% of those sequences being non-productive.

Turning to this clone: This receptor's antigen is unknown. No base quality values were provided; no much bigger clone lies one nucleotide off.

Overall results and qualifications from the work: An earlier analysis of around 600 of the donors showed that most TCR beta V segments appeared in productive rearrangements either about 87% or about 30% of the time, which broadly matched IMGT annotations. A later analysis reported that several top co-occurrence clusters appeared linked to parvovirus B19, influenza, CMV and Epstein-Barr virus. Immune exposure information for the cohort was limited to CMV serostatus. In a later analysis, the rate of TCR association differed among HLA loci, with DRB1 alleles having the most associated TCRs and HLA-C alleles having the fewest. In a later genetic analysis, fewer N-insertions in productive TCRs were reported among donors in an Asian-associated ancestry cluster than the 666-donor mean. When HLA alleles, especially DR and DQ, strongly co-occurred, TCR associations were difficult to assign to individual alleles. Because counts were too low, some 17 rarely observed V segments, including chromosome 9 orphons, were excluded from the earlier analysis of about 500 of the donors. According to a later analysis, most CMV-associated TCR beta chains appeared to be HLA-restricted, and the HLA associations seemed to be driven largely by CMV exposure. A later analysis associated 15,000 or so TCR beta sequences with specific HLA alleles at a false discovery rate of 0.05. A cluster of highly shared sequence variants was judged likely to represent a technical artifact of the sequencing pipeline. According to the authors, the approach could potentially be generalized to other disease states and immunological phenotypes. Because the 87-base-pair reads could not distinguish some IMGT-functional V segments, including TRBV6-2 and TRBV6-3, those segments were excluded. A few of the identified cytomegalovirus-associated TCR beta chains were confirmed in vitro to be specific for cytomegalovirus antigens. The classifier was reported to diagnose cytomegalovirus status with high specificity and sensitivity in both the original and validation cohorts. In this cohort, only TCR beta chains were sequenced, and detectable features were limited by the absence of alpha or paired-chain data. The study listed approximately 150 TCR beta chains as associated with cytomegalovirus. Correlated functional status among segregating V segments might reflect linkage disequilibrium, but an unknown experimental factor could not be ruled out. In a later analysis, HLA-associated TCR beta chains were found to be more clonally expanded and to have lower generation probabilities than equally common non-associated chains. Sequencing depth was assumed to be roughly uniform across donors in the presence/absence analyses, though that assumption may not hold. A later genetic analysis associated a missense DCLRE1C variant with V-gene and J-gene trimming of TCR beta chains, and an independent cohort replicated the association. Because HLA typing was unavailable for some donors at each locus, only the typed subset was used in association tests. Most TCR sequences were observed very rarely across donors, whereas some public TCRs were present in many individuals. A further reported finding was that TCR beta sequences accurately predicted the HLA-A and HLA-B alleles for most subjects in the first cohort.

The cohort was made up of approximately 670 healthy bone marrow donors. At the time of sampling, every cohort member was nominally healthy, though immune exposures that went unrecorded were likely present. The donor was CMV seropositive and was included in the group of some 290 seropositive cohort members. A peripheral blood sample was collected from each donor, and TCR beta sequencing was performed on peripheral blood mononuclear cells. The Qiagen DNeasy Blood Extraction Kit was used to extract genomic DNA from the blood cell samples. The germline V gene encodes CDR1 MDHEN and CDR2 SYDVKM. V is cut back by 10 bases and J by 4 bases, with 7 bases in the junction unmatched. CDR3 length: 14 amino acids, cysteine to phenylalanine. Only the CDR3 region is kept as DNA, spanning 42 bases read in frame from base 1. Libraries were built with the immunoSEQ multiplex PCR assay. For the multiplex PCR, a mixture combining 60 forward primers for TCR Vbeta segments and 13 reverse primers for TCR Jbeta segments was used. The CDR3 region of rearranged TCR beta genes was amplified from genomic DNA by a multiplex PCR assay. The Illumina HiSeq System was used to sequence the amplified TCR beta libraries as 87-base-pair reads. The source study handled its data this way. Across the 500 to 700 repertoires, a later analysis counted 78 million or so unique TCR beta chains, 9.5 million to 13 million of which were shared by at least two donors. Raw reads were error-corrected and collapsed into unique sequences by a nearest-neighbor algorithm in which closely related sequences were merged to remove PCR and sequencing errors. V, D and J gene segments were assigned by aligning CDR3 sequences to IMGT reference sequences. For a sequence to be retained, a match of at least six nucleotides was required to both a V gene segment and a J gene segment. Rearrangements were classified as productive when the CDR3 lacked stop codons and remained in frame with V and J, and all other rearrangements were classified as non-productive. CDR3 was defined according to IMGT convention as the region running from the second conserved V-encoded cysteine to the conserved J-encoded phenylalanine. In an earlier analysis of just under 600 of the donors, sequences lacking an unambiguous match to a single V gene segment were excluded. In an earlier analysis of some 590 of the donors, a V segment was called functional when productive rearrangements were above 56.7%, and segregating when the standard deviation between donors exceeded 5%. A statistical classification framework was built for diagnosing cytomegalovirus status from the catalog of TCR beta chain sequences. In a later analysis, V and J genes were assigned by comparing TCR nucleotide sequences against IMGT/GENE-DB human TR gene sequences. Using the TCRdist pipeline, a later analysis assigned CDR3 sequences along with most-parsimonious VDJ recombination scenarios. In a later analysis, each TCR beta chain was defined by its CDR3 amino acid sequence together with its V-gene family, and reads without a unique V-gene family were excluded. As a way to deal with suspected cross-contamination and a sequencing artifact, a later analysis dropped approximately 590 nucleotide sequences that were highly shared and had low generation probability. In a later analysis, a clonal expansion index for each public chain was calculated from normalized within-repertoire ranks of inferred template counts. In a later analysis, generation probabilities were computed with a VDJ recombination model fitted to out-of-frame rearrangements, and the resulting probabilities were checked against IGoR. In a later analysis, hypergeometric tests were used to score TCR-TCR, TCR-HLA and TCR-CMV co-occurrence, with a repertoire-size bias correction applied to TCR pairs. A later analysis estimated false discovery rates by permuting HLA or CMV assignments 20 times. In a later analysis, co-occurring TCRs were grouped using DBSCAN, and TCRdist sequence similarity was added for clustering within HLA-allele-positive subsets. Repertoires with fewer than 30,000 or more than 120,000 public chains were left out of co-occurrence clustering, as were five repertoires with anomalous nucleotide sharing. The clones in this table, taken by TCRdb from immuneACCESS, are in-frame only. Not every clone is retained; where verified, under half of the shortfall comes from an unresolved V gene, and the cause of the rest is unknown. V, J and clone size derive from that table, while D and trimming were established from the DNA sequence. The sample has 150,000 to 250,000 clones on record, roughly 80% of them singletons. The top ten hold over 5% of the sample.

The chain is assembled from TRBV28 and TRBJ2-2; 9 central nucleotides agree with TRBD2. This receptor was identified in a woman between 50 and 59 years old in good health and CMV-seropositive. The specimen sequenced was PBMCs. The DNA is as follows: TGTGCCACCTCCGCGGGAGGGCCCACCGGGGAGCTGTTTTTT. Its amino acids are CATSAGGPTGELFF.